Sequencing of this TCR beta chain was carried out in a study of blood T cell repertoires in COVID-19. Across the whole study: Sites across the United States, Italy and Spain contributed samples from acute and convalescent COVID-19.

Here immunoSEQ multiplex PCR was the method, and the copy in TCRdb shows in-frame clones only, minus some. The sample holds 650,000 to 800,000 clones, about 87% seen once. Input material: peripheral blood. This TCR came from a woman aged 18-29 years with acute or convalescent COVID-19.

As DNA, the CDR3 is TGTGCCAGCAGTTACGACTCAAACACTGAAGCTTTCTTT. It specifies CASSYDSNTEAFF. The genes are TRBV6-5 and TRBJ1-1; D not certain. Between the trimmed V and J ends, which lost 2 bases and 2 bases, there was a span of 6 bases. CDR1 and CDR2 from the germline V gene are MNHEY and SVGAGI. This CDR3 is built from 13 residues.